Shown below are 23 T cell receptor beta chains from a single sample sequenced in a study of identical twins. One entry per CDR3 protein results from TCRdb running MiXCR on the 5' RACE reads. This table has fewer than 250,000 distinct CDR3 sequences, about 7.5% appearing once. These data were likewise used in another study, on yellow fever vaccine responses in identical twins.

The sample comprised CD8+ T cells sorted from blood. Receptor source: a woman in her late teens or twenties in good health.

This clonotype has a count of ten or more. The CDR3 reads CASSQYSDGSAKEQYF. The DNA for the CDR3 is TGCGCCAGCAGCCAATATAGTGACGGGAGCGCGAAGGAGCAGTACTTC. The rearrangement links TRBV4-1 to TRBJ2-7, with D tentatively TRBD2 (6 bases). The CDR3 is 16 residues long. The germline V gene encodes CDR1 MGHRA and CDR2 YSYEKL. The ends were cut back, 2 bases at V and 7 bases at J, with 21 bases in the middle.

This clonotype was counted between two and nine times. The V and J genes are TRBV2 and TRBJ1-4; unclear D gene. Per the germline V gene, CDR1 is SNHLY and CDR2 is FYNNEI. This CDR3 spans 13 amino acids. V was pared by 4 bases and J by 8 bases, with 11 bases between. In DNA form, the CDR3 reads TGTGCCAGCAGTGCTTCTTTCTGGGAAAAACTGTTTTTT. It codes for CASSASFWEKLFF.

The rearrangement joins TRBV7-2 to TRBJ2-7; D unclear. CDR1 is SGHTA and CDR2 is FQGNSA in the germline V gene. Between the trimmed V and J ends, which lost 2 bases and 1 base, there was a span of 9 bases. The CDR3 extends over 14 amino acids. DNA of the CDR3: TGTGCCAGCAGCTTATCTTCCACATCCTACGAGCAGTACTTC. This sequence encodes CASSLSSTSYEQYF.

This clonotype was counted many times. The chain recombines TRBV4-1 with TRBJ2-1; a weak D match, TRBD1 (5 bases). V was pared by 1 base and J by 7 bases, with 8 bases between. This CDR3 has 13 amino acids. Germline loops: CDR1 MGHRA, CDR2 YSYEKL. The CDR3 reads CASSQVQGNEQFF. For the CDR3, the DNA is TGCGCCAGCAGCCAAGTCCAGGGTAATGAGCAGTTCTTC.

This clonotype was found a few times. V gene TRBV9 combines with J gene TRBJ2-5; TRBD2 matches at 10 bases. The CDR3 is 16 amino acids. V gave up 4 bases and J gave up 5 bases; unmatched junction bases: 11. Germline values: CDR1 SGDLS, CDR2 YYNGEE. CDR3 nucleotide sequence: TGTGCCAGCAGCCCGAAGCGGGGGGGCTATGGGGAGACCCAGTACTTC. Translated, it gives CASSPKRGGYGETQYF.

This clonotype came up a few times. The chain carries TRBV4-2 and TRBJ2-3; D ambiguous. Trimming removed 3 bases from V and 2 bases from J, with 18 bases in between. This CDR3 spans 17 amino acids. Germline V gives CDR1 LGHNA, CDR2 YNFKEQ. As DNA, the CDR3 is TGTGCCAGCAGCCACGACCGCACAAACCCTTCCACAGATACGCAGTATTTT. Its translation: CASSHDRTNPSTDTQYF.

This clonotype was seen at least ten times. J is TRBJ2-7 and V is TRBV10-3; D ambiguous. CDR3 size: 13 residues. V was cut by 2 bases and J by 0 bases, with 5 bases left in between. Looked up from germline, CDR1 is ENHRY and CDR2 is SYGVKD. Here the CDR3 DNA reads TGTGCCATCAGTGAGGGGATCTCCTACGAGCAGTACGTC. Protein: CAISEGISYEQYV.

This clonotype appeared a few times. The chain carries TRBV6-2 or TRBV6-3 and TRBJ2-1; 11 nucleotides align to TRBD2. The CDR3 sequence is 19 residues long. V was pared by 7 bases and J by 0 bases, with 14 bases of the junction left unmatched. Germline V gives CDR1 MNHEY, CDR2 SVGEGT. CDR3 bases: TGTGCCAGCATCCCGGCGGGACTAGCGGAACCTAGCTCCTACAATGAGCAGTTCTTC. Translated: CASIPAGLAEPSSYNEQFF.

The chain's CDR3 is CSARRASGSWGQETQYF. In DNA form, the CDR3 reads TGCAGTGCTAGGAGGGCTAGCGGGAGTTGGGGCCAAGAGACCCAGTACTTC. The chain links TRBV20-1 to TRBJ2-5; 10 nucleotides line up with TRBD2. This CDR3 is 17 amino acids long. Germline V gives CDR1 DFQATT, CDR2 SNEGSKA (reference sequence). The V and J ends lost 3 bases and 1 base, in that order; junction bases with no gene match: 11.

This chain links TRBV9 with TRBJ1-2; D ambiguous. The CDR3 is 12 amino acids. Trimming left V 4 bases short and J 8 bases short, with 12 bases between. Looked up from germline, CDR1 is SGDLS and CDR2 is YYNGEE. For the CDR3, the DNA is TGTGCCAGCAGCCCCGGAGGGTTCGGCTACACCTTC. Protein sequence: CASSPGGFGYTF.

The CDR3 here is CASSLRPGHPKETQYF. CDR3 coding DNA: TGTGCCAGCAGCTTGCGGCCGGGACACCCCAAAGAGACCCAGTACTTC. V gene TRBV7-8 combines with J gene TRBJ2-5; possible D gene TRBD1, 6 bases. The V gene lost 3 bases and the J gene lost 3 bases, with 17 bases spanning the gap. Germline CDR1 and CDR2: SGHVS and FQNEAQ. This CDR3 region has 16 residues.

V and J are TRBV27 and TRBJ2-1; 10 nucleotides match TRBD1. Trimming at V came to 0 bases and at J to 8 bases, leaving 4 bases not matched to a gene. This CDR3 is built from 15 residues. Germline V CDR1 and CDR2: MNHEY, SMNVEV (reference sequence). The CDR3 DNA reads as TGTGCCAGCAGTTTATCGACAGGGGGCGGAGATGAGCAGTTCTTC. This gives the protein CASSLSTGGGDEQFF.

Many counts were recorded for this clonotype. The rearrangement joins TRBV5-4 to TRBJ2-7, with TRBD1 matching 10 bases. This CDR3 contains 14 residues. V trimming: 3 bases; J trimming: 0 bases; junction bases outside the gene matches: 0. The germline V gene has CDR1 SGHNT and CDR2 YYREEE (reference sequence). Here the CDR3 reads CASSWDRGSYEQYF. CDR3 in DNA: TGTGCCAGCAGCTGGGACAGGGGCTCCTACGAGCAGTACTTC.

The genes are TRBV9 and TRBJ2-1; D might be TRBD2 (6 bases). V lost 4 bases and J 4 bases, leaving 12 bases between the germline ends. The CDR3 extends over 14 amino acids. Per the germline V gene, CDR1 is SGDLS and CDR2 is YYNGEE. CDR3 sequence reads: CASSTWDSYNEQFF. For the CDR3, the DNA is TGTGCCAGCAGCACCTGGGACTCATACAATGAGCAGTTCTTC.

The V call is TRBV27, the J call TRBJ2-5; possible D gene TRBD1, 6 bases. Germline CDR1 MNHEY, CDR2 SMNVEV (reference sequence). Trimming took 3 bases from V and 3 from J, leaving 20 bases between them. This CDR3 has 17 residues. The CDR3, as DNA: TGTGCCAGCAGTTTGAGGGGGAAAGGCCTTAAAGAAGAGACCCAGTACTTC. Protein: CASSLRGKGLKEETQYF.

This clonotype turned up a few times. The V gene is TRBV7-9, the J gene TRBJ2-7; 7 bases agree with TRBD1. This CDR3 spans 17 amino acids. CDR1 is SEHNR and CDR2 is FQNEAQ in the germline V gene (reference sequence). Trimming took 3 bases from V and 0 from J; bases not matched to a gene: 11. The CDR3 nucleotides read TGTGCCAGCAGCTTGTTAAGCGGACAGGAATTCTCCTACGAGCAGTACTTC. This gives the protein CASSLLSGQEFSYEQYF.

This clonotype showed up just a few times. The rearrangement links TRBV9 to TRBJ2-1; D may match TRBD1 or TRBD2 (5 bases each). CDR3 size: 15 residues. Trimming cost V 7 bases and J 2 bases, with 16 bases left between them. Per germline, CDR1 SGDLS and CDR2 YYNGEE. DNA of the CDR3: TGTGCCAGCTCACGGGAAGGGGCCGCCTACAATGAGCAGTTCTTC. Translating it yields CASSREGAAYNEQFF.

The chain carries TRBV24-1 and TRBJ2-2, with a weak D call TRBD2 (5 bases). The CDR3 is 13 amino acids. Trimming pared 4 bases from V and 6 bases from J, leaving 8 bases between. CDR1 is KGHDR, CDR2 SFDVKD, per germline. CDR3 residues: CATSDPEAGELFF. CDR3 in DNA: TGTGCCACCAGTGACCCGGAGGCCGGGGAGCTGTTTTTT.

V usage is TRBV2 and J usage is TRBJ2-4, with 8 bases that match TRBD1. Looked up from germline, CDR1 is SNHLY and CDR2 is FYNNEI. The CDR3 is 14 amino acids. V lost 6 bases and J lost 6; bases outside the gene matches: 7. The CDR3: CASSKRDRRNIQYF. CDR3 in DNA: TGTGCCAGCAGCAAACGGGACAGGAGAAACATTCAGTACTTC.

This clonotype was observed a handful of times. The J gene is TRBJ1-3, the V gene TRBV28; D is ambiguous. The CDR3 runs 15 residues. In germline, CDR1 is MDHEN, CDR2 SYDVKM. Trimming pared 7 bases from V and 0 bases from J, leaving 13 bases between. The CDR3 reads CASTFLPNSGNTIYF. CDR3 coding DNA: TGTGCCAGCACTTTCTTACCCAACTCTGGAAACACCATATATTTT. The full variable domain, its missing parts supplied by reference TRBV28 and TRBJ1-3, is DVKVTQSSRYLVKRTGEKVFLECVQDMDHENMFWYRQDPGLGLRLIYFSYDVKMKEKGDIPEGYSVSREKKERFSLILESASTNQTSMYLCASTFLPNSGNTIYFGEGSWLTVV.

This clonotype was observed many times. The chain uses TRBV2 and TRBJ2-5, with 13 positions matching TRBD2. The CDR3 totals 16 residues. Unmatched junction bases numbered 5, after V lost 4 bases and J lost 3 bases. Germline lookup yields CDR1 SNHLY and CDR2 FYNNEI. CDR3 in amino acids: CASSAPGTSGEETQYF. In DNA, the CDR3 is TGTGCCAGCAGTGCCCCAGGGACTAGCGGGGAAGAGACCCAGTACTTC.

DNA for the CDR3: TGTGCCAGCTGTTTTCTTCGGGGGACGGTGAACACCGGGGAGCTGTTTTTT. Amino acid sequence: CASCFLRGTVNTGELFF. The genes are TRBV11-2 and TRBJ2-2, with D perhaps matching TRBD2 (6 bases). Trimming shortened V by 8 bases and J by 1 base, and 20 bases separated the two germline ends. Germline CDR1 and CDR2: SGHAT and FQNNGV. This CDR3 region has 17 residues. The full variable domain, with the rest looked up from reference TRBV11-2 and TRBJ2-2, is EAGVAQSPRYKIIEKRQSVAFWCNPISGHATLYWYQQILGQGPKLLIQFQNNGVVDDSQLPKDRFSAERLKGVDSTLKIQPAKLEDSAVYLCASCFLRGTVNTGELFFGEGSRLTVL.

V is TRBV6-1 and J is TRBJ1-3; D is ambiguous. The CDR3 is 15 amino acids. CDR1 and CDR2 (germline): MNHNS, SASEGT. V lost 2 bases, J lost 4 bases, and 12 bases lay in between. DNA of the CDR3: TGTGCCAGCAGTGAATACATGTCGGCCGGAAACACCATATATTTT. As protein: CASSEYMSAGNTIYF.